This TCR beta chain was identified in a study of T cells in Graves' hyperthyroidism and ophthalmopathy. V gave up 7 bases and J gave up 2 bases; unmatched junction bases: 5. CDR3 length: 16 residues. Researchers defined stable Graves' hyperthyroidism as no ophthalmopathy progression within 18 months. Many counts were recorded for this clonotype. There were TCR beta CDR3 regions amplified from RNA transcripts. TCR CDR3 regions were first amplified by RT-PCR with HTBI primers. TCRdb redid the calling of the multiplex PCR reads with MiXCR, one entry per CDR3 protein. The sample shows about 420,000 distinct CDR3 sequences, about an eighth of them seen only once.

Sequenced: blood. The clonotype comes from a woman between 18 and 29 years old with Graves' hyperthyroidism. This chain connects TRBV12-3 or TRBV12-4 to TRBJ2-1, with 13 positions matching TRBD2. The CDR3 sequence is CASKPGTSGTYNEQFF. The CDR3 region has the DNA TGTGCCAGCAAGCCCGGGACTAGCGGGACCTACAATGAGCAGTTCTTC.